Listed below are T cell receptor beta chains from one sample, sequenced in a study of T cell repertoires in cytomegalovirus infection. In TCRdb, the reads were re-called with MiXCR into one record per CDR3 protein. Of under 350,000 distinct CDR3 sequences listed, 8% to 10% are singletons. Source material: PBMCs. The receptors were gathered from a human donor in good health (CMV status not recorded). Some clones in this sample may be carry-over from other donors' samples. Each CDR3 is given with its conserved first and last residue. Each record gives: clone size, V gene, D gene, CDR3 length, J gene, CDR3 protein, CDR3 DNA. A D gene is named only where the DNA matches it firmly. Clone size appears in some rows only: once, few, many, or a class for an expanded clone.

>few|TRBV28|TRBD1|13|TRBJ2-2
CASQTGATGELFF
TGTGCCAGCCAAACAGGGGCCACCGGGGAGCTGTTTTTT
>NA|TRBV6-6|TRBD1|15|TRBJ2-7
CASSYGTGTSYEQYF
TGTGCCAGCAGTTACGGGACAGGAACCTCCTACGAGCAGTACTTC
>NA|TRBV28|NA|13|TRBJ1-1
CASSSDYTTEVFF
TGTGCCAGCAGCTCTGACTACACCACTGAAGTTTTCTTT
>NA|TRBV6-1|NA|14|TRBJ1-5
CASSDPGSSQPQHF
TGTGCCAGCAGTGATCCCGGGAGTAGCCAGCCCCAGCATTTT
>many|TRBV20-1|NA|14|TRBJ2-1
CSARVEGGGVEQFF
TGCAGTGCTAGAGTGGAGGGAGGCGGCGTTGAGCAGTTCTTC
>many|TRBV7-2|NA|15|TRBJ2-7
CASSLVGNRFGEQYF
TGTGCCAGCAGCTTAGTAGGGAACAGGTTTGGCGAGCAGTACTTC
>many|TRBV7-3|TRBD1|16|TRBJ2-1
CASSLKGGQGDNEQFF
TGTGCCAGCAGCTTAAAGGGAGGACAGGGGGACAATGAGCAGTTCTTC
>NA|TRBV2|NA|15|TRBJ2-2
CASSEAGSNTGELFF
TGTGCCAGCAGTGAAGCGGGGTCGAACACCGGGGAGCTGTTTTTT
>few|TRBV12-3/TRBV12-4|TRBD1|17|TRBJ1-5
CASSPRDRGGSNQPQHF
TGTGCCAGCAGTCCCCGGGACAGGGGAGGGAGCAATCAGCCCCAGCATTTT
>few|TRBV20-1|NA|15|TRBJ2-7
CSARRSSVSSYEQYF
TGCAGTGCTAGGCGCTCCTCGGTGTCTTCCTACGAGCAGTACTTC